Here is one T cell receptor beta chain with its context. What it recognizes is unknown. The record originates from a study of radiation and T cells in renal cell carcinoma. Regarding the study as a whole: Baseline intratumoral clonotype presence is unknown without pretreatment biopsies. In blood, top tumor clones expanded by 2 weeks, shrinking by 4.

The table came from immunoSEQ multiplex PCR; TCRdb's copy has only in-frame clones and leaves some out. The sample contains just over 150,000 clones, roughly 87% of which appear only once. Sample time point: blood 2 weeks post-SBRT. The treatment here: 15 Gy SBRT to primary tumor, nephrectomy 4 weeks later. The patient's renal cell carcinoma had clear cell pathology. CDR1 is SGHRS and CDR2 is YFSETQ in the germline V gene. This CDR3 is 15 amino acids long. V was clipped by 5 bases and J by 2 bases, with 15 bases between them. Sequences were derived from blood, sampled from a patient whose treatment included radiotherapy and nephrectomy. This receptor was obtained from a woman aged 45 to 65 with renal cell carcinoma. The rearrangement links TRBV5-1 to TRBJ2-3; tentatively, D is TRBD1 (6 bases). The CDR3 here is CASRSRGPSTDTQYF. The CDR3 DNA is TGCGCCAGCAGAAGCAGGGGACCCTCCACAGATACGCAGTATTTT.